This T cell receptor (beta chain) was identified in a study of identical twins. Study-wide points: Cord blood beta clonotypes that were abundant carried fewer insertions, and memory repertoires showed no such trend.

The CDR3 extends over 13 amino acids. V was clipped by 3 bases and J by 4 bases, with 9 bases between them. Concerning this clonotype: What it binds is unknown.

A template switching step contributed a universal primer site, while unique molecular identifiers were present in the cDNA. TCRdb reprocessed the 5' RACE reads with MiXCR, giving one entry per CDR3 protein. The sample holds about 470,000 distinct CDR3 sequences, 20% to 25% seen once. These data were also reused for a study on T cells expressing NK-cell markers. As reported in that work: Among the experiments, several used an anti-gamma-delta TCR antibody to restrict sorting to alpha-beta TCR T cells. Several donors' CD3+CD56-NKG2C+ cells were dominated by the same clonotypes.

The TCR was taken from a woman aged 18-30 years in good health. Sequenced material: CD4+ T cells sorted from blood. J is TRBJ1-2 and V is TRBV12-3 or TRBV12-4, with D maybe TRBD1 (5 bases). This chain's CDR3 is CASSFDSSYGYTF. In DNA, the CDR3 is TGTGCCAGCAGTTTTGACAGTAGCTATGGCTACACCTTC.